Included here is one T cell receptor beta chain sequence, with context. The sample originates from a study of blood T cell repertoires in COVID-19. The data were produced by immunoSEQ multiplex PCR, yet TCRdb's version contains in-frame clones alone and is incomplete. The repertoire consists of a few hundred thousand clones, with about 81% occurring once and the leading ten covering approximately 4%. The CDR3 has 15 residues. V was clipped by 4 bases and J by 6 bases; unmatched bases: 10. Germline V gene lookup returns CDR1 SGHNT and CDR2 YYREEE (reference sequence). J is TRBJ1-2 and V is TRBV5-4; the match to TRBD1 covers 9 bases. The TCR was taken from a young man with acute COVID-19. Sequenced sample: PBMCs or T cells enriched from blood (not recorded which). CDR3 DNA sequence: TGTGCCAGCAGCGGGGACAGGGTAGCAAGAGATGGCTACACCTTC. This sequence encodes CASSGDRVARDGYTF.